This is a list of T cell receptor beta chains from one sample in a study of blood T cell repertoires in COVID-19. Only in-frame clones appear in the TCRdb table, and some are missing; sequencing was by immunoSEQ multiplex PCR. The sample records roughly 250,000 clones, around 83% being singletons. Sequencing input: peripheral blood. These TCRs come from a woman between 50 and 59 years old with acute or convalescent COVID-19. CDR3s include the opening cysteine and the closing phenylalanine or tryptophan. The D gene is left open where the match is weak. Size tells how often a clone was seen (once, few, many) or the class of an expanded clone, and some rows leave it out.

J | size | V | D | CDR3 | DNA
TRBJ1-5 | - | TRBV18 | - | CASSGDRNSNQPQHF | TGTGCCAGCTCAGGCGACAGAAATAGCAATCAGCCCCAGCATTTT
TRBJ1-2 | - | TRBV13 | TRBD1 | CASSGRDSYYGYTF | TGTGCCAGCAGCGGGCGGGACAGTTACTATGGCTACACCTTC
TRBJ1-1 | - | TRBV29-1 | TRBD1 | CSVLRTGGTEAFF | TGCAGCGTCCTTCGGACAGGAGGGACTGAAGCTTTCTTT
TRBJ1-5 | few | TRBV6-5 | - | CASSRGLNQPQHF | TGTGCCAGCAGCCGAGGACTCAATCAGCCCCAGCATTTT
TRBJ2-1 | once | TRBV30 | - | CAGPALGGEQFF | TGTGCCGGCCCCGCTTTGGGGGGTGAGCAGTTCTTC
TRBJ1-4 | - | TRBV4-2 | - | CASSHDPGPNEKLFF | TGTGCCAGCAGCCATGATCCGGGTCCCAATGAAAAACTGTTTTTT
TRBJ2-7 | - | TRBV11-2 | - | CASSPGVGGYEQYF | TGTGCCAGCAGCCCCGGAGTGGGTGGATACGAGCAGTACTTC
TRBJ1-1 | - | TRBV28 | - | CASSLAFPDTEAFF | TGTGCCAGCAGTTTGGCTTTCCCTGACACTGAAGCTTTCTTT
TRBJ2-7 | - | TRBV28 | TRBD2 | CASSLSGRYEQYF | TGTGCCAGCAGTCTTAGCGGGAGGTACGAGCAGTACTTC
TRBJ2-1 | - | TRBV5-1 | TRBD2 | CASSTDSGGDNEQFF | TGCGCCAGCAGCACTGATAGCGGGGGAGACAATGAGCAGTTCTTC
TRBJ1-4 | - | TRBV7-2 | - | CASSLAAYNEKLFF | TGTGCCAGCAGCTTGGCGGCCTATAATGAAAAACTGTTTTTT
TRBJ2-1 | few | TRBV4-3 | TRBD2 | CASRASGGPYNEQFF | TGCGCCAGCAGGGCTAGCGGGGGACCTTACAATGAGCAGTTCTTC
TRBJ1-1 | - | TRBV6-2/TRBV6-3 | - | CASSYPRGAAFF | TGTGCCAGCAGTTACCCCCGGGGAGCAGCTTTCTTT
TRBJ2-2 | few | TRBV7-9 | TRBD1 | CASTEQGQGTGELFF | TGTGCCAGCACCGAGCAAGGACAGGGAACCGGGGAGCTGTTTTTT
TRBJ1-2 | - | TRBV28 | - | CASSLSTGPSGYTF | TGTGCCAGCAGTTTATCGACAGGCCCCTCCGGCTACACCTTC
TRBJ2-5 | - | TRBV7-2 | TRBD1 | CASSQQGGETQYF | TGTGCCAGCAGTCAACAGGGGGGTGAGACCCAGTACTTC